This T cell receptor beta chain was identified in a study of OX40 agonist ivuxolimab in advanced cancers. Study-level results: The study did not work out the antigen specificity of the expanded peripheral T cells. Near-lowest levels of clonal expansion characterized partial responders at 0.1-3.0 mg/kg. The average count of expanded clones was higher among CD8+ T cells than among CD4+.

Clones were read by immunoSEQ multiplex PCR, and TCRdb kept only the in-frame ones, dropping some. The sample holds about 48,000 clones, approximately 86% seen once. The ends were cut back, 6 bases at V and 1 base at J, with 13 bases in the middle. The CDR3 is 15 amino acids. Germline CDR1 KGHSH, CDR2 LQKENI. As concerns this clone: What it recognizes is unknown.

V is TRBV18 and J is TRBJ1-3; tentatively, D is TRBD1 (5 bases). The material sequenced was CD4+ or CD8+ T cells sorted from blood, taken in a trial of the OX40 agonist ivuxolimab. The origin of this receptor is an adult with an advanced solid tumor such as melanoma, head and neck, liver or kidney cancer. The CDR3 DNA is TGTGCCAGCTCTCTGGGACCGTCTTCTGGAAACACCATATATTTT. Translated, it gives CASSLGPSSGNTIYF. Drawing the rest from reference TRBV18 and TRBJ1-3, the complete variable domain is NAGVMQNPRHLVRRRGQEARLRCSPMKGHSHVYWYRQLPEEGLKFMVYLQKENIIDESGMPKERFSAEFPKEGPSILRIQQVVRGDSAAYFCASSLGPSSGNTIYFGEGSWLTVV.